Each of the 23 T cell receptor beta chains below was sequenced from the same sample in a study of blood T cells in healthy people across ages. A second PCR, run for roughly 7 to 11 cycles, used a sample-barcoded 5' primer plus a J-beta primer mix. TCRdb re-called the 5' RACE reads with MiXCR, one entry per CDR3 protein. This table holds about 1.5 million distinct CDR3 sequences, approximately 42% found once. The sequencing input was blood. Receptors were obtained from a woman between 18 and 29 years old in good health.

In its sample, this clonotype was seen a few times. The chain couples TRBV12-3 or TRBV12-4 to TRBJ2-1, with 15 bases identical to TRBD2. Unmatched junction bases numbered 9, after V lost 1 base and J lost 8 bases. The CDR3 is 18 amino acids. In DNA form, the CDR3 reads TGTGCCAGCAGTTTAGTGTGGGGACTAGCGGGGGGCGTCGATGAGCAGTTCTTC. This gives the protein CASSLVWGLAGGVDEQFF.

The CDR3 sequence is CASSPTSVPDTQYF. The CDR3 DNA sequence: TGTGCCAGCAGCCCTACTAGTGTCCCAGATACGCAGTATTTT. This chain uses TRBV3-1 with TRBJ2-3; TRBD2 might be the D (5 bases). The germline V gene encodes CDR1 LGHDT and CDR2 YNNKEL (reference sequence). The length of the CDR3 is 14 residues. Deletions cut 4 bases from V and 4 bases from J, with 12 bases between.

The sample holds a few counts of this clonotype. The V call is TRBV12-5, the J call TRBJ2-1, with unresolved D. The CDR3 totals 13 residues. V dropped 7 bases and J dropped 4 bases, with 11 bases sitting between them. Germline CDR1 reads LGHNT; CDR2 reads FRNRAP. CDR3 amino acids: CASAGDLYNEQFF. The CDR3 bases are TGTGCTAGTGCTGGGGATTTGTACAATGAGCAGTTCTTC.

This chain connects TRBV20-1 to TRBJ1-1, with 8 bases identical to TRBD1. The CDR3 has 14 residues. Germline CDR1 is DFQATT and CDR2 is SNEGSKA (reference sequence). V shed 1 base and J 9 bases; nucleotides not matched to a gene: 10. The CDR3 sequence: CSARGDRHFDQAFF. The DNA of the CDR3 is TGCAGTGCTAGAGGGGACAGGCACTTTGACCAAGCTTTCTTT.

The sample holds a few counts of this clonotype. The V gene is TRBV27, the J gene TRBJ2-7; TRBD1 aligns across 11 bases. With V trimmed by 6 bases and J by 1 base, 5 bases remained unmatched. Germline V gene lookup returns CDR1 MNHEY and CDR2 SMNVEV (reference sequence). This CDR3 is built from 15 residues. The CDR3 DNA reads as TGTGCCAGCAGGGACCGGGACAGGGGGTCCTACGAGCAGTACTTC. It is translated as CASRDRDRGSYEQYF.

This chain uses TRBV18 with TRBJ2-5; D may be TRBD1 (5 bases). The CDR3 totals 15 residues. V lost 5 bases to trimming and J lost 0 bases, with 13 bases between them. Germline values: CDR1 KGHSH, CDR2 LQKENI. Here the CDR3 DNA reads TGTGCCAGCTCATCTCAGGGTGGGTACCAAGAGACCCAGTACTTC. Protein: CASSSQGGYQETQYF.

V is TRBV28 and J is TRBJ2-2; perhaps TRBD2 as D (6 bases). CDR3 length equals 15 residues. Between the trimmed V and J ends, which lost 9 bases and 7 bases, there was a span of 21 bases. The germline V gene has CDR1 MDHEN and CDR2 SYDVKM. CDR3 region: CASSEVRGGGGELFF. CDR3 DNA sequence: TGTGCCAGTAGTGAAGTGCGGGGCGGTGGCGGGGAGCTGTTTTTT.

This chain uses TRBV7-2 with TRBJ2-7; 8 nucleotides align to TRBD2. Unmatched junction bases numbered 9, after V lost 5 bases and J lost 6 bases. The CDR3 totals 14 residues. From germline, CDR1 is SGHTA and CDR2 FQGNSA. The CDR3 region is CASSLGAGVGEQYF. The CDR3 nucleotides read TGTGCCAGCAGCCTCGGAGCGGGAGTTGGCGAGCAGTACTTC.

The chain combines TRBV2 with TRBJ2-7; TRBD2 is a possible D gene (5 bases). The CDR3 has 14 amino acids. The germline V and J ends were trimmed by 0 bases and 10 bases, with 16 bases remaining between them. The germline V gene has CDR1 SNHLY and CDR2 FYNNEI. The CDR3, as DNA: TGTGCCAGCAGTGAAGCGTTAGGTTTGGAGGCCCAGTACTTC. Its protein is CASSEALGLEAQYF. Looking up the rest from reference TRBV2 and TRBJ2-7 gives the full variable domain: EPEVTQTPSHQVTQMGQEVILRCVPISNHLYFYWYRQILGQKVEFLVSFYNNEISEKSEIFDDQFSVERPDGSNFTLKIRSTKLEDSAMYFCASSEALGLEAQYFGPGTRLTVT.

A single count supports this clonotype. This sequence joins TRBV2 and TRBJ2-3; D gene unclear. Per the germline V gene, CDR1 is SNHLY and CDR2 is FYNNEI. V dropped 6 bases and J dropped 7 bases, with 14 bases sitting between them. The CDR3 sequence is 13 residues long. The CDR3 spells CASRAHYQNTQYF. CDR3 DNA: TGTGCCAGCAGGGCCCACTACCAGAATACGCAGTATTTT.

CDR3 sequence: CASSPSATGTGHTGELFF. The CDR3 DNA is TGCGCCAGCAGCCCATCCGCCACCGGGACAGGGCACACCGGGGAGCTGTTTTTT. The chain uses TRBV4-3 and TRBJ2-2; 9 nucleotides match TRBD1. Germline V gene sequence: CDR1 LGHNA, CDR2 YSLEER. The J segment lost 3 bases and the V segment lost 4 bases, leaving 12 bases of the junction unmatched. The CDR3 is 18 residues long.

This clonotype appeared a few times. The gene calls are TRBV27 and TRBJ2-7; D is perhaps TRBD1 or TRBD2 (6 bases each). Germline V gives CDR1 MNHEY, CDR2 SMNVEV (reference sequence). Between the trimmed V and J ends, which lost 5 bases and 5 bases, there was a span of 13 bases. CDR3 size: 13 residues. The DNA of the CDR3 is TGTGCCAGCAGTAAAGGGGGGAATCACGAGCAGTACTTC. Protein: CASSKGGNHEQYF.

Only a few counts were recorded for this clonotype. V usage is TRBV20-1 and J usage is TRBJ1-5; D may be TRBD1 (5 bases). CDR1 and CDR2 from the germline V gene are DFQATT and SNEGSKA (reference sequence). This CDR3 is built from 12 residues. The ends were cut back, 5 bases at V and 7 bases at J, with 12 bases in the middle. This CDR3 reads CSAGSGGQPQHF. The CDR3 region has the DNA TGCAGTGCTGGCTCCGGGGGACAGCCCCAGCATTTT.

This sequence joins TRBV13 and TRBJ2-1; 9 bases agree with TRBD2. This CDR3 region has 15 residues. Germline assignment: CDR1 PRHDT and CDR2 FYEKMQ (reference sequence). Trimming cost V 1 base and J 7 bases; bases outside gene matches: 5. Written as DNA, the CDR3 is TGTGCCAGCAGCTTAGTCGGCGGGGGGGCAAATGAGCAGTTCTTC. This sequence encodes CASSLVGGGANEQFF.

This chain joins TRBV2 and TRBJ1-2, with a possible D match to TRBD1 (5 bases). The CDR3 has 14 residues. V dropped 6 bases and J dropped 7 bases, with 18 bases sitting between them. CDR1 and CDR2 from the germline V gene are SNHLY and FYNNEI. CDR3 in amino acids: CASRGLGSLGGYTF. The CDR3 region has the DNA TGTGCCAGCAGGGGGCTAGGGTCGTTGGGTGGCTACACCTTC.

This clonotype has only a few counts. In DNA, the CDR3 is TGTGCCAGCAAGGACGGACCTGGGGCCAACGTCCTGACTTTC. This sequence encodes CASKDGPGANVLTF. This rearrangement joins TRBV6-5 to TRBJ2-6; D unclear. This CDR3 comprises 14 residues. CDR1 and CDR2 from the germline V gene are MNHEY and SVGAGI. Trimming pared 7 bases from V and 2 bases from J, leaving 9 bases between.

Comments on this clonotype: One junction end does not reproduce the germline sequence, and a read error may be involved. The V and J genes are TRBV29-1 and TRBJ2-7; the match to TRBD2 covers 7 bases. The CDR3 has 11 residues. The germline V gene has CDR1 SQVTM and CDR2 ANQGSEA. This CDR3 reads CSATGVREQSF. DNA of the CDR3: TGCAGCGCCACGGGAGTGCGGGAGCAGTCCTTC.

This clonotype was seen at least ten times. The CDR3 bases are TGTGCCAGCAGCCCACGACTAGCGGGTCGCTCCTACGAGCAGTACTTC. Its translation: CASSPRLAGRSYEQYF. This chain joins TRBV7-2 and TRBJ2-7; 10 bases agree with TRBD2. This CDR3 is built from 16 residues. Trimming took 5 bases from V and 0 from J; bases not matched to a gene: 7. CDR1 is SGHTA, CDR2 FQGNSA, per germline.

This clonotype has more than one count but fewer than ten. The chain uses TRBV6-2 or TRBV6-3 and TRBJ2-7, with D possibly matching TRBD2 (6 bases). Per the germline V gene, CDR1 is MNHEY and CDR2 is SVGEGT. This CDR3 has 15 residues. V lost 4 bases to trimming and J lost 3 bases, with 16 bases between them. CDR3 sequence reads: CASSSRLVGFYEQYF. The CDR3 region has the DNA TGTGCCAGCAGTTCTCGACTAGTTGGGTTCTACGAGCAGTACTTC.

The chain combines TRBV3-1 with TRBJ1-2, with D hard to call. This CDR3 has 13 residues. Looked up from germline, CDR1 is LGHDT and CDR2 is YNNKEL (reference sequence). V was cut by 2 bases and J by 3 bases, with 7 bases left in between. The CDR3 nucleotides are TGTGCCAGCAGCCAAAACTGGGACTATGGCTACACCTTC. It yields the protein CASSQNWDYGYTF.

This clonotype was picked up one time. The V gene is TRBV27, the J gene TRBJ2-7; a weak D match, TRBD2 (6 bases). Germline V gene data show CDR1 as MNHEY and CDR2 as SMNVEV (reference sequence). This CDR3 contains 15 residues. Trimming removed 2 bases from V and 7 bases from J, with 18 bases in between. The chain's CDR3 is CASSLSGLSGGEQYF. The CDR3 nucleotides are TGTGCCAGCAGTTTAAGCGGGTTAAGCGGTGGGGAGCAGTACTTC.

The V gene is TRBV6-2 or TRBV6-3, the J gene TRBJ2-1; the match to TRBD1 covers 8 bases. The germline V gene has CDR1 MNHEY and CDR2 SVGEGT. The V and J ends lost 5 bases and 1 base, in that order; junction bases with no gene match: 4. This CDR3 spans 15 amino acids. CDR3 in amino acids: CASSEYRGSYNEQFF. Written as DNA, the CDR3 is TGTGCCAGCAGTGAGTACAGGGGGTCCTACAATGAGCAGTTCTTC.

The J gene is TRBJ2-1, the V gene TRBV6-6; 8 nucleotides line up with TRBD1. The germline V gene has CDR1 MNHNY and CDR2 SVGAGI (reference sequence). The CDR3 sequence is 15 residues long. Germline trimming cut 5 bases from V and 7 bases from J; bases unmatched to any gene: 10. The CDR3 here is CASSTAQGALNEQFF. CDR3 DNA sequence: TGTGCCAGCAGTACCGCGCAGGGGGCGCTTAATGAGCAGTTCTTC.